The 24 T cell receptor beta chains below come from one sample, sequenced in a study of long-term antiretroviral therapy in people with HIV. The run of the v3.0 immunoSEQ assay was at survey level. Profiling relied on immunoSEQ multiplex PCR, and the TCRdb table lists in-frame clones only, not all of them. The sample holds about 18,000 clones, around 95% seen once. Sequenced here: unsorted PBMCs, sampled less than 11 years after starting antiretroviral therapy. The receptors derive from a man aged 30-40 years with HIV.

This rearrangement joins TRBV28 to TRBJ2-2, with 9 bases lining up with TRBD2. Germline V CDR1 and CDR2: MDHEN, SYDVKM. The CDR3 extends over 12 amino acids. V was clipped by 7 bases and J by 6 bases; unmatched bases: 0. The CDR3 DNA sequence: TGTGCCAGCAAGCGGGAGGCCGGGGAGCTGTTTTTT. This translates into CASKREAGELFF.

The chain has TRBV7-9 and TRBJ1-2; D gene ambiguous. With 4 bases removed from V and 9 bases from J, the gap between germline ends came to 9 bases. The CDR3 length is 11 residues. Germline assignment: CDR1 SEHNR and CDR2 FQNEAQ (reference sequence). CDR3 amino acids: CASSYLRSYTF. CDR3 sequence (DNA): TGTGCCAGCAGCTACCTCAGGAGCTACACCTTC. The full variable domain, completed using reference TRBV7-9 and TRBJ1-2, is DTGVSQNPRHKITKRGQNVTFRCDPISEHNRLYWYRQTLGQGPEFLTYFQNEAQLEKSRLLSDRFSAERPKGSFSTLEIQRTEQGDSAMYLCASSYLRSYTFGSGTRLTVV.

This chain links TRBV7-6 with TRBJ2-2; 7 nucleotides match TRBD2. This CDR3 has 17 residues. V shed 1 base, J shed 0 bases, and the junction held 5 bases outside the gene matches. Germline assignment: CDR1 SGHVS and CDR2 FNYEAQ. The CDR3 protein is CASSLGISGSNTGELFF. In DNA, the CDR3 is TGTGCCAGCAGCTTAGGGATTAGCGGGTCGAACACCGGGGAGCTGTTTTTT.

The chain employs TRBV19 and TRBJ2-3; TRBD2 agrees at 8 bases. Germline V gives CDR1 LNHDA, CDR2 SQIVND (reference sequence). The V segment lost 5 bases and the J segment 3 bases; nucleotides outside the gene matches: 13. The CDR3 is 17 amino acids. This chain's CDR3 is CASSSSGAGGKTDTQYF. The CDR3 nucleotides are TGTGCCAGTAGTTCCAGCGGTGCGGGGGGCAAAACAGATACGCAGTATTTT.

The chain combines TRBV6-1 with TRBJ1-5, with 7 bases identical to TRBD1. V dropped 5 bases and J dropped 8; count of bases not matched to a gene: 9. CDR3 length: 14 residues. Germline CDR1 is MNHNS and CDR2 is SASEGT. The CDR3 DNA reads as TGTGCCAGCAGTCTACAGGGGAGTAGGAAGCCCCAGCATTTT. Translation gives CASSLQGSRKPQHF.

CDR3 sequence (DNA): TGTGCCAGCAGCCCCAACCCCAAGATTTCTGCTGAAGCTTTCTTT. It is translated as CASSPNPKISAEAFF. The chain has TRBV11-2 and TRBJ1-1; D unresolved. The CDR3 has 15 residues. Germline V gives CDR1 SGHAT, CDR2 FQNNGV. The V end lost 5 bases, the J end lost 6 bases, and 19 bases lay between the germline ends.

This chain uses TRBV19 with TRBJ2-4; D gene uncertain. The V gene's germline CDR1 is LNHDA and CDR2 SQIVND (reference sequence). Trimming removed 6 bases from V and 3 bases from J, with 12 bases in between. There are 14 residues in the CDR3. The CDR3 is CASRRRSDKNIQYF. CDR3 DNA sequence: TGTGCCAGTAGAAGGCGATCGGACAAAAACATTCAGTACTTC.

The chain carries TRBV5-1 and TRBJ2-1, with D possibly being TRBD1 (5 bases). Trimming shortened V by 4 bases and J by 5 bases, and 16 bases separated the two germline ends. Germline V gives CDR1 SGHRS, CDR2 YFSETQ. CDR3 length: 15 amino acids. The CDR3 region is CASSPSQGLDNEQFF. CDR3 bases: TGCGCCAGCAGCCCTTCCCAGGGCTTAGACAATGAGCAGTTCTTC.

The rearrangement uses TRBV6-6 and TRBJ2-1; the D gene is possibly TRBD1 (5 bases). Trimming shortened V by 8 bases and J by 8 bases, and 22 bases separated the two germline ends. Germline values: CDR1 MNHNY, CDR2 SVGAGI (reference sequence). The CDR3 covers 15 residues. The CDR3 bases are TGTGCCAGCGAGCCTAGTGGGCAGGGTTGGGATGAGCAGTTCTTC. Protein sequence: CASEPSGQGWDEQFF.

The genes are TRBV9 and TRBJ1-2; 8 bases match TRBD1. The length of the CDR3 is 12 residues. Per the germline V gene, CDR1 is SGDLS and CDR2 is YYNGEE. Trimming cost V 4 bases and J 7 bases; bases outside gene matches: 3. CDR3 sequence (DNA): TGTGCCAGCAGCCGAGACAGGGGTGGCTACACCTTC. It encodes CASSRDRGGYTF.

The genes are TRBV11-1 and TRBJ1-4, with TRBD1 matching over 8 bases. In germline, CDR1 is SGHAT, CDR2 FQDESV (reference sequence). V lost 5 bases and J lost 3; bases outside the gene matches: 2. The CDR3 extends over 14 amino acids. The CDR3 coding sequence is TGTGCCAGCAGCCGACAGGGGTCTAATGAAAAACTGTTTTTT. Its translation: CASSRQGSNEKLFF.

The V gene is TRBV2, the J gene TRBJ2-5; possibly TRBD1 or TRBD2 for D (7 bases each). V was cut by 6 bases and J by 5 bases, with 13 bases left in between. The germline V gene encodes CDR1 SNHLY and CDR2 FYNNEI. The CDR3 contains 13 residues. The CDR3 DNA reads TGTGCCAGCAGGGTCAGGGGGGGGGAGACCCAGTACTTC. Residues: CASRVRGGETQYF.

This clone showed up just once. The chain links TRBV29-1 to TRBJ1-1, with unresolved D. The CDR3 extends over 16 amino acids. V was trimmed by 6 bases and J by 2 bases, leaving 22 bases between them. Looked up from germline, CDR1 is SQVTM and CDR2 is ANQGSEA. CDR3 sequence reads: CSVASGSTLPNTEAFF. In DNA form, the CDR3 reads TGCAGCGTGGCCTCCGGGTCCACCCTACCTAACACTGAAGCTTTCTTT.

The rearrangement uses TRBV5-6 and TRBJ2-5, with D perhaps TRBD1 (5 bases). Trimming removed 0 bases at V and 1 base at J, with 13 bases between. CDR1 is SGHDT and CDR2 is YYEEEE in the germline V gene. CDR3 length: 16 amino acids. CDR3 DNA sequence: TGTGCCAGCAGCTTGGGCAGGGCCAGCCCCCAAGAGACCCAGTACTTC. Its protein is CASSLGRASPQETQYF.

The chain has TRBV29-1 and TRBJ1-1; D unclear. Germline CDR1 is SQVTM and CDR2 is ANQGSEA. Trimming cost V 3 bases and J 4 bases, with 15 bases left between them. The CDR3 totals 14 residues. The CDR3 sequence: CSVDLPGMVTEAFF. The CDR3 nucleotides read TGCAGCGTTGATTTGCCGGGGATGGTCACTGAAGCTTTCTTT.

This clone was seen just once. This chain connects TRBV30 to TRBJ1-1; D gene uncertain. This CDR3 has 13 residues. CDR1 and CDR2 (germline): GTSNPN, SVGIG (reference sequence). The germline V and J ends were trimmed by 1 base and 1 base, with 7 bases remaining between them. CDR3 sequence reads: CAWSAEWNTEAFF. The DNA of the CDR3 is TGTGCCTGGAGTGCCGAATGGAACACTGAAGCTTTCTTT.

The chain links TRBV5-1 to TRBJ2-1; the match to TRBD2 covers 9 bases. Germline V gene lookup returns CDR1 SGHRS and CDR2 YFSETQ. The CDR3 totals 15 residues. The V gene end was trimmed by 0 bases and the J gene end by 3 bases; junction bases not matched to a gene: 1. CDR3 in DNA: TGCGCCAGCAGCTTGGGCGGGGGGGACTACAATGAGCAGTTCTTC. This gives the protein CASSLGGGDYNEQFF.

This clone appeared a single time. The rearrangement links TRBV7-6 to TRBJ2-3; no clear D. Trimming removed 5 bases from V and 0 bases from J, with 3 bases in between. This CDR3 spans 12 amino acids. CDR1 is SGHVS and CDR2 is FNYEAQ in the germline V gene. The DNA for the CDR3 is TGTGCCAGCAGCGCCAGCACAGATACGCAGTATTTT. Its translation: CASSASTDTQYF.

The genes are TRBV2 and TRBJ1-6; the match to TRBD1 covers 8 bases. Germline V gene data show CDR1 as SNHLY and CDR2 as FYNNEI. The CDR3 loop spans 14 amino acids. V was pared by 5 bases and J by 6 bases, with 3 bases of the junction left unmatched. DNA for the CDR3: TGTGCCAGCAGTCTGGACAGGGCTAATTCACCCCTCCACTTT. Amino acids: CASSLDRANSPLHF. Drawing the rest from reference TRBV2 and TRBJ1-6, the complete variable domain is EPEVTQTPSHQVTQMGQEVILRCVPISNHLYFYWYRQILGQKVEFLVSFYNNEISEKSEIFDDQFSVERPDGSNFTLKIRSTKLEDSAMYFCASSLDRANSPLHFGNGTRLTVT.

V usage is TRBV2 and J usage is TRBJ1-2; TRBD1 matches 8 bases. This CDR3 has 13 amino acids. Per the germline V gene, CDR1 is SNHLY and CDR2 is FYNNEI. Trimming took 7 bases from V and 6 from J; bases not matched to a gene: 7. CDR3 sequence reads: CASTTGEEHGYTF. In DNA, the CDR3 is TGTGCCAGCACGACAGGGGAGGAACATGGCTACACCTTC.

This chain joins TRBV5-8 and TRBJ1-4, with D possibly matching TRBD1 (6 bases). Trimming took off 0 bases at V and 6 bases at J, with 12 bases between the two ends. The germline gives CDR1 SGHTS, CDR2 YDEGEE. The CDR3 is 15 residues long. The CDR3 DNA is TGTGCCAGCAGCTTGGGGCACTCAGGGGATGAAAAACTGTTTTTT. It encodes CASSLGHSGDEKLFF.

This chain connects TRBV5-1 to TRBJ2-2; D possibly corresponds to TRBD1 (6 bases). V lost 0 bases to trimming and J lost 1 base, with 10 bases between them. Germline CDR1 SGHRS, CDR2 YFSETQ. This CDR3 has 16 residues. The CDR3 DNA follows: TGCGCCAGCAGCTTGGATCAGGGGCTGAACACCGGGGAGCTGTTTTTT. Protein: CASSLDQGLNTGELFF.

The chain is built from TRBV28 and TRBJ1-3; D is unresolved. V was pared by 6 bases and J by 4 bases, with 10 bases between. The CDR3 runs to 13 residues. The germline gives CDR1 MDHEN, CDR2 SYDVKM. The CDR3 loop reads CASSPVTGNTIYF. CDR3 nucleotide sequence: TGTGCCAGCAGCCCAGTAACGGGAAACACCATATATTTT. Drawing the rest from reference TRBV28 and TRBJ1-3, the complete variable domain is DVKVTQSSRYLVKRTGEKVFLECVQDMDHENMFWYRQDPGLGLRLIYFSYDVKMKEKGDIPEGYSVSREKKERFSLILESASTNQTSMYLCASSPVTGNTIYFGEGSWLTVV.

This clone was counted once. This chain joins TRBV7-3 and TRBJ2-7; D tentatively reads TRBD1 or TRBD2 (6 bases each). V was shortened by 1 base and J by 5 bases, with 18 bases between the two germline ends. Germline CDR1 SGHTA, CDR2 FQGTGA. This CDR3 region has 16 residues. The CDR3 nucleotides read TGTGCCAGCAGCTTAAATCAAGGGGGGCGGTTAAACGAGCAGTACTTC. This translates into CASSLNQGGRLNEQYF.